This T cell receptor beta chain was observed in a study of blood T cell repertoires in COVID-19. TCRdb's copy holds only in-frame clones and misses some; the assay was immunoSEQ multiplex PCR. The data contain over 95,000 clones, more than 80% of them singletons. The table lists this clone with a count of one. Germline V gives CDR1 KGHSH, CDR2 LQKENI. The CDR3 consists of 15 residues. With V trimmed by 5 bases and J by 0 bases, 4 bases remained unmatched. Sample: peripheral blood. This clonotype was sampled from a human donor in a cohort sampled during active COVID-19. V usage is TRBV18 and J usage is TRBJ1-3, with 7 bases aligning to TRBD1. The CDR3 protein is CASSRQGHSGNTIYF. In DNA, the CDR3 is TGTGCCAGCTCAAGACAGGGCCACTCTGGAAACACCATATATTTT.